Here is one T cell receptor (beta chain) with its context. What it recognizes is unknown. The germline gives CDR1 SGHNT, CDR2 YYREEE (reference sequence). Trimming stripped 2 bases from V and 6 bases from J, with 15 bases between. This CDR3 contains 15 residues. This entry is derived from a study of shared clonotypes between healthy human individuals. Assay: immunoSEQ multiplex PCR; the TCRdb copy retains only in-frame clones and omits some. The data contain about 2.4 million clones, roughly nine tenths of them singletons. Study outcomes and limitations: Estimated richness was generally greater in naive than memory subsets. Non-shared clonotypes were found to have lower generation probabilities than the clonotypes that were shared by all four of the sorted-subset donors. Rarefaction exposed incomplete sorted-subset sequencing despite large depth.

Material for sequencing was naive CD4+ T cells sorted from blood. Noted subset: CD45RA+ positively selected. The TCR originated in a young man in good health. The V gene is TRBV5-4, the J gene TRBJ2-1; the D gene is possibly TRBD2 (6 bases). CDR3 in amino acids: CASSFGGLFPNEQFF. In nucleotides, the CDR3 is TGTGCCAGCAGCTTCGGAGGGCTTTTCCCCAATGAGCAGTTCTTC.